This T cell receptor beta chain comes out of a study of T cells after yellow fever vaccination. Study information: Those fractions that held only low numbers of cells were prepared using the SMART-Seq v4 Ultra Low Input RNA kit. Whole-study results and caveats: One caveat is that FACS-sorted repertoires could contain abundant clonotypes contaminating from the bulk population.

Turning to this clonotype: Its antigen is unidentified.

UMIs were added to TCR cDNA along with a universal primer site when it was made by 5'RACE template switching. Each CDR3 protein is one row after TCRdb ran MiXCR on the 5' RACE reads. The sample comprises around 340,000 distinct CDR3 sequences, approximately 13% of which are singletons, and 2.5% to 4% rests with the top ten. This TCR came from a man aged 18 to 35 who received the YFV17D yellow fever vaccine. The specimen was CD4+ T cells sorted from PBMCs, collected 15 days after the yellow fever booster vaccination.

This CDR3 reads CASSFRDRVNPLHF. The CDR3 nucleotides read TGTGCCAGCAGTTTCCGGGACAGGGTCAATCCCCTCCACTTT. The chain is built from TRBV27 and TRBJ1-6; 9 bases align to TRBD1. The CDR3 contains 14 residues. The V segment lost 3 bases and the J segment 13 bases; nucleotides outside the gene matches: 7. The germline gives CDR1 MNHEY, CDR2 SMNVEV (reference sequence).